This T cell receptor beta chain was sequenced during a study of shared clonotypes between healthy human individuals. The material for each subset, its genomic DNA, was split evenly across several immunoSEQ plates. TCRdb keeps only in-frame clones here, not all; method: immunoSEQ multiplex PCR. The sample comprises 400,000 to 550,000 clones, around 80% of which are singletons, and about 12% rests with the top ten. The CDR3 runs to 16 residues. The V gene end was trimmed by 5 bases and the J gene end by 0 bases; junction bases not matched to a gene: 6. CDR1 and CDR2 (germline): SGHVS, FQNEAQ. All donors were healthy HIV-negative adults lacking recent acute infections or vaccinations. Among the donors, all were Caucasian adults who lived in Nashville, Tennessee.

V and J are TRBV7-8 and TRBJ2-3; 9 bases align to TRBD2. The clonotype was recovered from a woman in her forties in good health. Some clones in this sample may be carry-over from other donors' samples. The specimen was PBMCs. CDR3 coding DNA: TGTGCCAGCAGCCTGGGACTAGCTCCGAGCACAGATACGCAGTATTTT. It codes for CASSLGLAPSTDTQYF.